This TCR beta chain appears in the sequencing data of a study of blood T cell repertoires in COVID-19. Background on the study: The United States, Italy and Spain provided the acute and convalescent COVID-19 samples. From T cells, B-cell-depleted T cells, or PBMCs came the material, which was cDNA or gDNA.

Original processing methods: Nucleated cell number was recorded as an estimate derived from reference gene primer amplification. TCRdb keeps only in-frame clones here, not all; method: immunoSEQ multiplex PCR. D and trimming were read from the DNA, whereas the V and J calls and clone size are those reported in that table. Of fewer than 300,000 clones in the sample, roughly 84% were seen once. The CDR3 contains 15 residues. V lost 3 bases and J 4 bases, leaving 10 bases between the germline ends. From germline, CDR1 is MDHEN and CDR2 SYDVKM. The rearrangement joins TRBV28 to TRBJ2-6, with D tentatively TRBD1 (6 bases). The receptor was isolated from a woman younger than 35 with acute or convalescent COVID-19. The source material was peripheral blood. CDR3 sequence: CASSLAGVGANVLTF. CDR3 DNA sequence: TGTGCCAGCAGTTTGGCAGGGGTCGGGGCCAACGTCCTGACTTTC.